This TCR beta chain was sequenced in a study of tumor-infiltrating lymphocytes in primary liver carcinoma. Researchers generated TCR beta cDNA from about 0.5 ug of total RNA, relying on a constant-region primer. Employing slightly modified ARM-PCR, three nested multiplex PCR rounds were run, and these gave rise to the TCR beta libraries. For approximately 10 cycles apiece, the opening two PCR rounds ran with TRBV1-TRBV30 forward primers and a C-beta reverse primer. TCRdb re-analysed the multiplex PCR reads in MiXCR, keeping a single row per CDR3 protein. Of 48,000 or so distinct CDR3 sequences listed, around 79% were seen once; the top ten hold around 28%. CDR3 length: 15 residues. Germline V CDR1 and CDR2: SGHAT, FQNNGV. Without any cell sorting, roughly 20-30 mg of bulk tissue yielded co-extracted RNA and DNA. In regard to this clonotype: The junction differs from germline at one of its ends, possibly a read error.

The specimen was liver tumor tissue from sampling region 3. Regarding subset: tumor region T3, left-lateral pole. This chain uses TRBV11-2 with TRBJ2-7; D possibly corresponds to TRBD2 (6 bases). This TCR derives from a man between 35 and 55 years old with primary liver carcinoma and hepatitis B virus infection. CDR3 nucleotide sequence: TGTGCCAGCGGAACTGGACCAGCGGGCCCCTACGGGCAGTACTTC. This sequence encodes CASGTGPAGPYGQYF. The whole variable domain, remainder taken from reference TRBV11-2 and TRBJ2-7, is EAGVAQSPRYKIIEKRQSVAFWCNPISGHATLYWYQQILGQGPKLLIQFQNNGVVDDSQLPKDRFSAERLKGVDSTLKIQPAKLEDSAVYLCASGTGPAGPYGQYFGPGTRLTVT.